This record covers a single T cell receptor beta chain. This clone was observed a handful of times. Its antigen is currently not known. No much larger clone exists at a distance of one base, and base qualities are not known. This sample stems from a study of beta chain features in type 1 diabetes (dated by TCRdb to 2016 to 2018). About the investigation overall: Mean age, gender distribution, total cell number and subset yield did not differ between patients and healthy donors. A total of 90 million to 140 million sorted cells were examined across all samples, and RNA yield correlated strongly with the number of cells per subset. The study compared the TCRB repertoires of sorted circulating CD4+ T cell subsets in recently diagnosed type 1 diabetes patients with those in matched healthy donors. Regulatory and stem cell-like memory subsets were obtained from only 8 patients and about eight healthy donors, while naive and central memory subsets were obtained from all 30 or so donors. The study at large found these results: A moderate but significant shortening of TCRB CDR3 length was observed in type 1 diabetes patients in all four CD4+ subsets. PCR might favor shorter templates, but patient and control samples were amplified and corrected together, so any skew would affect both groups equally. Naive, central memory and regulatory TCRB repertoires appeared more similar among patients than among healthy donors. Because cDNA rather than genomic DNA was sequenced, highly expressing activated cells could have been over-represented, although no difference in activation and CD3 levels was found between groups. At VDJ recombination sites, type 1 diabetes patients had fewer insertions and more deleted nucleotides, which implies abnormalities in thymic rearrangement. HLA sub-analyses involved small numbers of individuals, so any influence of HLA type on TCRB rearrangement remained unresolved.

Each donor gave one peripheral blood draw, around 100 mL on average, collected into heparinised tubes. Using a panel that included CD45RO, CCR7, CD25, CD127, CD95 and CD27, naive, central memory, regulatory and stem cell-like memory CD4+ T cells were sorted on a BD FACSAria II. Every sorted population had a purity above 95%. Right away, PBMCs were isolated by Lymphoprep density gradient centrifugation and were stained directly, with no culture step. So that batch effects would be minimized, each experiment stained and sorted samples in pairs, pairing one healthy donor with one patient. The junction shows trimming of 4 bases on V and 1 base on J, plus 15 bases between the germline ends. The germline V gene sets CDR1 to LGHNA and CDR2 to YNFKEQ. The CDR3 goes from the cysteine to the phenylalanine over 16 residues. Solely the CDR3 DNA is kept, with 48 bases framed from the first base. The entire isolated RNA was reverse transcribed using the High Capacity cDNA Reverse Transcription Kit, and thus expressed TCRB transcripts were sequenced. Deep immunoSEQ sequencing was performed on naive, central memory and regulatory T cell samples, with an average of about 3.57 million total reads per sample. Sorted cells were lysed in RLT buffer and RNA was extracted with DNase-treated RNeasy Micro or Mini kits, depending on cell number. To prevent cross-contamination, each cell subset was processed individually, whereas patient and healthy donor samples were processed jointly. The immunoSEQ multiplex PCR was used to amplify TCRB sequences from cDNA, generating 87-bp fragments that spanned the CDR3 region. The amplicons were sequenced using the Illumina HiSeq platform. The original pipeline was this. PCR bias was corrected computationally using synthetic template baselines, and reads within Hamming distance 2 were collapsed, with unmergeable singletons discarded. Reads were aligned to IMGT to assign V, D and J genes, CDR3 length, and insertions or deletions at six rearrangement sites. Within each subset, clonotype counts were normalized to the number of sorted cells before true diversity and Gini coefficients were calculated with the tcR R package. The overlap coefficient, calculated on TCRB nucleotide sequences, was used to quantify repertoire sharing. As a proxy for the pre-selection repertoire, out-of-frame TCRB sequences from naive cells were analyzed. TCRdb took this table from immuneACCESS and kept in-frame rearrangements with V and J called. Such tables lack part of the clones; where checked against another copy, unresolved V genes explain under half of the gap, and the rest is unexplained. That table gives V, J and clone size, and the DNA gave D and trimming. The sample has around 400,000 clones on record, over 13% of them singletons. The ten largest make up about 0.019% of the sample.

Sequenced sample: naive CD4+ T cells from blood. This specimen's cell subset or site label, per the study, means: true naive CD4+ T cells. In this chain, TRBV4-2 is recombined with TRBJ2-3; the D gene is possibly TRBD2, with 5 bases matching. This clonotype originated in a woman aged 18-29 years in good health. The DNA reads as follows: TGTGCCAGCAGCCCCACAGAAGGAGGCCGCACAGATACGCAGTATTTT. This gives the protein CASSPTEGGRTDTQYF.